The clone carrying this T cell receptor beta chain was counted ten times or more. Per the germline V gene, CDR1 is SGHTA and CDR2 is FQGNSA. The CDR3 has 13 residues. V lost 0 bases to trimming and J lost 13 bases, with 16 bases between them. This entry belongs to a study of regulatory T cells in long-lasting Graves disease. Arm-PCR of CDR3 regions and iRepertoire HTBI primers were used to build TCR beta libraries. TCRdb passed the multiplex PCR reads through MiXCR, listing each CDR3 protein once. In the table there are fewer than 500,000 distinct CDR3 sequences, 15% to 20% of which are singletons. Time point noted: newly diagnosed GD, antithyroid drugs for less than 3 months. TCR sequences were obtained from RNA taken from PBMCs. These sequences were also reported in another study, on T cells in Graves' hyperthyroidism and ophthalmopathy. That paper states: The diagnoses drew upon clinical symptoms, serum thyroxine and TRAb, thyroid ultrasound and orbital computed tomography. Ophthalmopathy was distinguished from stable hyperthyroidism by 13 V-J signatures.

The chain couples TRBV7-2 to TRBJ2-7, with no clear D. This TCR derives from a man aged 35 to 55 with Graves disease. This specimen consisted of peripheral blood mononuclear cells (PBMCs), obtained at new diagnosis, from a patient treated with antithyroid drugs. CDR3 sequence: CASSLARAQKSYF. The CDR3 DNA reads TGTGCCAGCAGCTTAGCGCGAGCCCAGAAATCTTACTTC.